By frequency, the clone carrying this T cell receptor beta chain is medium-sized (0.01 to 0.1%). What it binds is not known. TRB was amplified from about 270 ng of peripheral blood genomic DNA per sample. The sample belongs to a study of T cell clusters in autoimmune cytopenias. Study-wide context: Per sample, median TRB depth was about 52,000 reads, yielding a median roughly 2,000 distinct clonotypes.

Germline CDR1 reads SGHKS; CDR2 reads YYEKEE (reference sequence). CDR3 length equals 17 residues. TRB was amplified by touch-down multiplex PCR, primer pools A and B combined. TCRdb re-called the multiplex PCR reads; every CDR3 protein appears as one record, without DNA. The sample table includes fewer than 10,000 distinct CDR3 sequences. Study-level findings and limits: Physiological T cell clusters of healthy donors were apparently absent in primary autoimmune cytopenia patients.

The clonotype was recovered from a human donor with an autoimmune cytopenia or autoimmune hepatitis (not recorded which). The specimen was peripheral blood. V and J are TRBV5-5 and TRBJ2-4. The CDR3: CASSLEVYIGAKNIQYF.